This entry concerns a single T cell receptor (beta chain). These data are taken from a study of blood T cell repertoires in COVID-19. Background on the study: Acute and convalescent COVID-19 samples came from the United States, Italy and Spain.

Authors' methods: How many nucleated cells were present was estimated from reference gene primer amplification. The repertoire was sequenced with immunoSEQ multiplex PCR; TCRdb's copy has only in-frame clones and lacks some. V, J and clone size are those of that table, while D and trimming were read from the DNA. The repertoire consists of about 140,000 clones, with 70% to 80% occurring once and the leading ten covering approximately 5%. Sample: peripheral blood. This clonotype was obtained from a woman of 80 years or more with active or convalescent COVID-19.

The CDR3 DNA follows: TGTGCCAGCAGCGTAGTCGGGCTAGCGGGGGTGGCTGGGGAGCTGTTTTTT. Protein product: CASSVVGLAGVAGELFF. The chain carries TRBV9 and TRBJ2-2; 10 positions agree with TRBD2. Germline assignment: CDR1 SGDLS and CDR2 YYNGEE. This CDR3 is built from 17 residues. V gave up 0 bases and J gave up 8 bases; unmatched junction bases: 10.